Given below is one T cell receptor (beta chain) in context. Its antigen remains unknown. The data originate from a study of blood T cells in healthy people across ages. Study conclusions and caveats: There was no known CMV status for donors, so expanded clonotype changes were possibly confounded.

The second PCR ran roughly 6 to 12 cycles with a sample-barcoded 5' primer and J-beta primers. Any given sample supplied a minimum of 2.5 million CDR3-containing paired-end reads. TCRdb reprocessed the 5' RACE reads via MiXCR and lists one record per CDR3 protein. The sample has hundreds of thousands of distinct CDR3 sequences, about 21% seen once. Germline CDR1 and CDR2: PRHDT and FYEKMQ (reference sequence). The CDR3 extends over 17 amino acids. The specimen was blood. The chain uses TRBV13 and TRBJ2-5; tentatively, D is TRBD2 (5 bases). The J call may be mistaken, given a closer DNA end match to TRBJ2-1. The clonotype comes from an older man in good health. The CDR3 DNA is TGTGCCAGCAGCTTCCCGAGGGTTGCGGATACCTACAATGAGCAGTTCTTC. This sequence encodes CASSFPRVADTYNEQFF.